These T cell receptor beta chains were read from a single sample in a study of lymphopenia after photon versus proton radiotherapy. TCRdb's copy holds only in-frame clones and misses some; the assay was immunoSEQ multiplex PCR. The sample contains more than 20,000 clones, over 80% of which appear only once. The sequencing used peripheral blood, collected from a patient treated with photon-based radiotherapy. The receptors come from a woman between 45 and 60 years old with pancreatic cancer. Each CDR3 is given without its conserved first and last residue. Fields, in order: J gene, D gene, V gene, CDR3 protein. D genes are given only for firm matches.

j_call: TRBJ2-1; d_call: NA; v_call: TRBV14; cdr3_aa: ASSQDSSRIDNEQF
j_call: TRBJ1-1; d_call: NA; v_call: TRBV11-2; cdr3_aa: ASSFGRGNTEAF
j_call: TRBJ2-6; d_call: TRBD2; v_call: TRBV4-3; cdr3_aa: ASSQVPSGSRTTGANVLT
j_call: TRBJ2-1; d_call: TRBD2; v_call: TRBV18; cdr3_aa: ASSPLGASGSSHSYNEQF
j_call: TRBJ2-7; d_call: TRBD2; v_call: TRBV2; cdr3_aa: ASSKGLAGEDGEQY
j_call: TRBJ1-3; d_call: TRBD1; v_call: TRBV7-6; cdr3_aa: ASSRTGTSGNTIY
j_call: TRBJ2-5; d_call: TRBD2; v_call: TRBV7-2; cdr3_aa: ASSPPPGGGEETQY
j_call: TRBJ1-5; d_call: NA; v_call: TRBV5-1; cdr3_aa: ASSLDWGAEPQH
j_call: TRBJ2-1; d_call: TRBD2; v_call: TRBV29-1; cdr3_aa: SVLGVAGGPAYNEQF
j_call: TRBJ2-7; d_call: TRBD1; v_call: TRBV27; cdr3_aa: ASSQWTGGGNEQY
j_call: TRBJ1-2; d_call: NA; v_call: TRBV19; cdr3_aa: ASTLAGGANYGYT
j_call: TRBJ2-3; d_call: NA; v_call: TRBV5-5; cdr3_aa: ASSVLPTDTQY
j_call: TRBJ2-1; d_call: NA; v_call: TRBV5-6; cdr3_aa: ASSLAGNNEQF
j_call: TRBJ2-5; d_call: TRBD2; v_call: TRBV6-1; cdr3_aa: ASSEAAGGQETQY